Listed here are 32 T cell receptor beta chains from one sample, sequenced in a study of cytomegalovirus exposure and HLA in healthy donors. The PCR ran on 60 Vbeta and 13 Jbeta primers. Only in-frame clones appear in the TCRdb table, and some are missing; sequencing was by immunoSEQ multiplex PCR. The sample contains 95,000 or so clones, about 73% of which appear only once. Sequences were obtained from PBMCs. The receptors here all came from a woman aged 50 to 60 in good health and CMV-seropositive.

The V gene is TRBV6-1, the J gene TRBJ2-1; 10 bases are a match to TRBD2. J lost 13 bases, V lost 5 bases, and 8 bases had no gene match. The CDR3 has 13 amino acids. Germline V gene sequence: CDR1 MNHNS, CDR2 SASEGT. The CDR3 DNA reads TGTGCCAGCAGTACTAGCGGGATCCCCTTCCAGTTCTTC. Its protein is CASSTSGIPFQFF.

The chain joins TRBV13 to TRBJ2-1; 11 nucleotides line up with TRBD2. CDR3 length equals 16 residues. Looked up from germline, CDR1 is PRHDT and CDR2 is FYEKMQ (reference sequence). J lost 6 bases, V lost 3 bases, and 7 bases had no gene match. CDR3 nucleotides: TGTGCCAGCAGCTTTTTATTTAGCGGGAGGGCCAATGAGCAGTTCTTC. This translates into CASSFLFSGRANEQFF.

This clone has just a few counts. The rearrangement uses TRBV5-1 and TRBJ2-5; 7 bases are shared with TRBD2. The J segment lost 4 bases and the V segment lost 4 bases, leaving 22 bases of the junction unmatched. The germline V gene encodes CDR1 SGHRS and CDR2 YFSETQ. This CDR3 has 19 amino acids. The CDR3 DNA reads TGCGCCAGCAGCCCCATCGATTTACATAGCGGGCCCCGCGGAGAGACCCAGTACTTC. It encodes CASSPIDLHSGPRGETQYF.

This chain joins TRBV5-4 and TRBJ2-1; 7 nucleotides agree with TRBD1. This CDR3 has 15 residues. V shed 3 bases and J 2 bases; nucleotides not matched to a gene: 5. In germline, CDR1 is SGHNT, CDR2 YYREEE (reference sequence). Here the CDR3 DNA reads TGTGCCAGCAGCTCCCGGACAGGTGCCTACAATGAGCAGTTCTTC. Translated, it gives CASSSRTGAYNEQFF.

The chain links TRBV28 to TRBJ1-1; no clear D gene. With 2 bases removed from V and 3 bases from J, the gap between germline ends came to 10 bases. The CDR3 covers 14 residues. CDR1 MDHEN and CDR2 SYDVKM come from the germline V gene. The CDR3 DNA reads TGTGCCAGCAGTTTAGCCTACAGCTACACTGAAGCTTTCTTT. This codes for CASSLAYSYTEAFF. Complete variable domain (other parts from reference TRBV28 and TRBJ1-1): DVKVTQSSRYLVKRTGEKVFLECVQDMDHENMFWYRQDPGLGLRLIYFSYDVKMKEKGDIPEGYSVSREKKERFSLILESASTNQTSMYLCASSLAYSYTEAFFGQGTRLTVV.

This clone was counted a single time. V usage is TRBV6-5 and J usage is TRBJ1-4; perhaps TRBD1 as D (5 bases). V lost 8 bases and J 8 bases, leaving 12 bases between the germline ends. Germline assignment: CDR1 MNHEY and CDR2 SVGAGI. CDR3 length equals 12 residues. This CDR3 is CASGWGREKLFF. CDR3 sequence (DNA): TGTGCCAGCGGGTGGGGCCGGGAAAAACTGTTTTTT.

The chain is built from TRBV10-3 and TRBJ1-1; D perhaps matches TRBD1 (5 bases). This CDR3 is 15 amino acids long. With 3 bases removed from V and 6 bases from J, the gap between germline ends came to 17 bases. Germline-derived CDR1 and CDR2 are ENHRY and SYGVKD. CDR3 coding DNA: TGTGCCATCAGTGATTATGGGAAGGCCAGGGCTGAAGCTTTCTTT. This sequence encodes CAISDYGKARAEAFF.

A few counts support this clone. The chain uses TRBV21-1 and TRBJ2-6; TRBD2 is taken as the D call from the table, unchecked against the DNA. TRBV21-1 is reported as a pseudogene. The CDR3 totals 19 residues. The CDR3 reads CASSKESRMEASGANVLTF. As DNA, the CDR3 is TGTGCCAGCAGCAAAGAATCCCGTATGGAGGCATCTGGGGCCAACGTCCTGACTTTC.

The gene calls are TRBV9 and TRBJ1-3, with 7 bases matching TRBD1. CDR1 and CDR2 from the germline V gene are SGDLS and YYNGEE. This CDR3 is built from 17 residues. Trimming took 1 base from V and 1 from J; bases not matched to a gene: 8. As DNA, the CDR3 is TGTGCCAGCAGCGTAAATGTGGGACAGCCGTCTGGAAACACCATATATTTT. Translated: CASSVNVGQPSGNTIYF.

The chain recombines TRBV7-6 with TRBJ2-2, with a possible D match to TRBD1 (6 bases). The CDR3 is 15 amino acids. The V end was cut by 5 bases, the J end by 0 bases, with 10 bases between. The germline CDR1 and CDR2 sequences are SGHVS and FNYEAQ. CDR3 amino acids: CASSRDRPNTGELFF. CDR3 nucleotide sequence: TGTGCCAGCAGCCGTGACAGGCCGAACACCGGGGAGCTGTTTTTT.

This chain connects TRBV2 to TRBJ2-7, with a possible D match to TRBD1 (7 bases). In germline, CDR1 is SNHLY, CDR2 FYNNEI. The CDR3 has 15 amino acids. The V and J ends lost 8 bases and 3 bases respectively, with 20 bases between them. In DNA, the CDR3 is TGTGCCAGCCGACCCGGGCAGGGGGGTTTCTACGAGCAGTACTTC. Its translation is CASRPGQGGFYEQYF. Combining the CDR3 with reference TRBV2 and TRBJ2-7 gives the whole variable domain EPEVTQTPSHQVTQMGQEVILRCVPISNHLYFYWYRQILGQKVEFLVSFYNNEISEKSEIFDDQFSVERPDGSNFTLKIRSTKLEDSAMYFCASRPGQGGFYEQYFGPGTRLTVT.

This clone has only a few counts. The V and J genes are TRBV15 and TRBJ2-1, with no clear D. Germline loops: CDR1 LNHNV, CDR2 YYDKDF (reference sequence). V lost 0 bases and J 4 bases, leaving 4 bases between the germline ends. The CDR3 covers 13 residues. The CDR3 nucleotides read TGTGCCACCAGCAGAGAATCGTACAATGAGCAGTTCTTC. This codes for CATSRESYNEQFF.

Here the CDR3 reads CASSSPRTGNHYGYTF. The CDR3 nucleotides are TGTGCCAGCAGCTCTCCTAGGACAGGGAATCACTATGGCTACACCTTC. The genes are TRBV11-2 and TRBJ1-2; 8 nucleotides agree with TRBD1. This CDR3 region has 16 residues. Germline V gene sequence: CDR1 SGHAT, CDR2 FQNNGV. V lost 4 bases to trimming and J lost 3 bases; unmatched junction nucleotides: 10.

The genes are TRBV28 and TRBJ2-1; 10 nucleotides agree with TRBD2. Trimming took 6 bases from V and 1 from J; bases not matched to a gene: 3. Germline V gives CDR1 MDHEN, CDR2 SYDVKM. This CDR3 spans 15 amino acids. The CDR3 reads CASSKAGGSYNEQFF. The CDR3 nucleotides are TGTGCCAGCAGCAAAGCGGGAGGGTCCTACAATGAGCAGTTCTTC. Combining the CDR3 with reference TRBV28 and TRBJ2-1 gives the whole variable domain DVKVTQSSRYLVKRTGEKVFLECVQDMDHENMFWYRQDPGLGLRLIYFSYDVKMKEKGDIPEGYSVSREKKERFSLILESASTNQTSMYLCASSKAGGSYNEQFFGPGTRLTVL.

V and J are TRBV7-9 and TRBJ2-3; 9 bases map to TRBD2. The CDR3 has 16 amino acids. Germline loops: CDR1 SEHNR, CDR2 FQNEAQ (reference sequence). The CDR3 sequence: CSSPSGTSISTDTQYF. The CDR3 DNA sequence: TGTTCCTCTCCCTCCGGGACTAGCATTAGCACAGATACGCAGTATTTT.

The chain couples TRBV28 to TRBJ1-1; D gene unclear. The germline gives CDR1 MDHEN, CDR2 SYDVKM. V lost 8 bases, J lost 8 bases, and 21 bases lay in between. The CDR3 runs to 14 residues. CDR3 region: CASGRSGSHPEAFF. CDR3 DNA: TGTGCCAGCGGTAGGTCGGGTTCGCACCCGGAAGCTTTCTTT.

The rearrangement uses TRBV7-2 and TRBJ2-7; D possibly corresponds to TRBD2 (5 bases). This CDR3 has 15 residues. The V gene's germline CDR1 is SGHTA and CDR2 FQGNSA. V was trimmed by 4 bases and J by 2 bases, leaving 15 bases between them. DNA for the CDR3: TGTGCCAGCAGCTCAAGTCGAGGGATGACCTACGAGCAGTACTTC. Protein product: CASSSSRGMTYEQYF.

The genes are TRBV5-1 and TRBJ2-1; TRBD2 matches at 8 bases. CDR1 and CDR2 from the germline V gene are SGHRS and YFSETQ. Trimming removed 0 bases from V and 8 bases from J; junction bases left unmatched: 4. This CDR3 is 14 amino acids long. This CDR3 reads CASSLGVRGDEQFF. CDR3 DNA sequence: TGCGCCAGCAGCTTGGGGGTGCGGGGGGATGAGCAGTTCTTC.

J is TRBJ2-7 and V is TRBV19; weak D call: TRBD2 (5 bases). The germline V gene has CDR1 LNHDA and CDR2 SQIVND (reference sequence). The CDR3 consists of 14 residues. V was clipped by 6 bases and J by 5 bases, with 17 bases between them. For the CDR3, the DNA is TGTGCCAGTAGCTCCCCCGAGGGCGGCGACGAGCAGTACTTC. This gives the protein CASSSPEGGDEQYF.

This chain joins TRBV25-1 and TRBJ1-2; 8 bases match TRBD1. CDR1 is MGHDK and CDR2 is SYGVNS in the germline V gene. The length of the CDR3 is 14 residues. V was clipped by 6 bases and J by 5 bases; unmatched bases: 8. The CDR3 is CASRRPGQEYGYTF. The CDR3, as DNA: TGTGCCAGCAGACGTCCGGGACAGGAGTATGGCTACACCTTC.

The chain carries TRBV5-1 and TRBJ2-2; 7 bases are shared with TRBD1. J gave up 6 bases and V 4 bases, and 6 bases lay outside the gene matches. Germline V gene data show CDR1 as SGHRS and CDR2 as YFSETQ. CDR3 length: 14 amino acids. CDR3 in amino acids: CASSPRQGPGELFF. In DNA, the CDR3 is TGCGCCAGCAGCCCACGACAGGGTCCCGGGGAGCTGTTTTTT.

A few counts support this clone. J is TRBJ2-1 and V is TRBV4-3, with 12 nucleotides matching TRBD2. Trimming cost V 2 bases and J 4 bases; bases outside gene matches: 3. CDR3 length equals 16 residues. Germline lookup yields CDR1 LGHNA and CDR2 YSLEER. CDR3 nucleotide sequence: TGCGCCAGCAGCCAATCCGGGACTAGCGGGTACAATGAGCAGTTCTTC. Its translation is CASSQSGTSGYNEQFF.

This clone was counted between two and nine times. The V gene is TRBV7-9, the J gene TRBJ2-3; TRBD1 is a possible D gene (6 bases). From germline, CDR1 is SEHNR and CDR2 FQNEAQ (reference sequence). V lost 1 base and J lost 3, with 11 bases in between. CDR3 length: 15 residues. CDR3 sequence: CASSLVQGGTDTQYF. The CDR3 coding sequence is TGTGCCAGCAGCTTAGTACAGGGTGGGACAGATACGCAGTATTTT.

The rearrangement uses TRBV15 and TRBJ2-7; D is possibly TRBD1 (6 bases). Trimming removed 1 base from V and 0 bases from J, with 10 bases in between. This CDR3 comprises 15 residues. Germline V gene sequence: CDR1 LNHNV, CDR2 YYDKDF (reference sequence). The CDR3, as DNA: TGTGCCACCAGCAGAGTTGGACAGTTCTCCTACGAGCAGTACTTC. This gives the protein CATSRVGQFSYEQYF.

The chain is built from TRBV13 and TRBJ2-5, with 8 positions matching TRBD2. V trimming: 5 bases; J trimming: 2 bases; junction bases outside the gene matches: 10. CDR3 size: 16 residues. Germline lookup yields CDR1 PRHDT and CDR2 FYEKMQ (reference sequence). CDR3 nucleotide sequence: TGTGCCAGCAGCCCCCCCTCTACTAGCGGTCAAGAGACCCAGTACTTC. Encoded protein: CASSPPSTSGQETQYF.

In this sample, this clone turned up once. The chain combines TRBV9 with TRBJ2-7; D gene uncertain. The ends were cut back, 2 bases at V and 6 bases at J, with 12 bases in the middle. Germline V gene lookup returns CDR1 SGDLS and CDR2 YYNGEE. The CDR3 covers 13 residues. CDR3 loop: CASSVARGSEQYF. DNA for the CDR3: TGTGCCAGCAGCGTTGCTAGAGGATCCGAGCAGTACTTC.

J is TRBJ2-5 and V is TRBV5-1, with a possible D match to TRBD1 (6 bases). V lost 4 bases, J lost 1 base, and 11 bases lay in between. The CDR3 runs 14 residues. Germline V lookup: CDR1 SGHRS, CDR2 YFSETQ. The CDR3 nucleotides read TGCGCCAGCAGCACCCGAGGGGGCCAAGAGACCCAGTACTTC. This encodes CASSTRGGQETQYF.

This rearrangement joins TRBV27 to TRBJ2-7; 8 nucleotides line up with TRBD1. V shed 0 bases, J shed 6 bases, and the junction held 10 bases outside the gene matches. Germline V gene sequence: CDR1 MNHEY, CDR2 SMNVEV (reference sequence). The CDR3 contains 16 residues. The CDR3 protein is CASSLSAGQGFSEQYF. Written as DNA, the CDR3 is TGTGCCAGCAGTTTATCGGCCGGACAGGGATTTTCCGAGCAGTACTTC.

This clone has only a few counts. This chain joins TRBV19 and TRBJ2-3, with D perhaps matching TRBD2 (5 bases). This CDR3 comprises 15 residues. Germline V lookup: CDR1 LNHDA, CDR2 SQIVND (reference sequence). Trimming removed 5 bases from V and 3 bases from J, with 15 bases in between. In DNA form, the CDR3 reads TGTGCCAGTAGTGTGGGCATGGGAGAGACAGATACGCAGTATTTT. Its translation is CASSVGMGETDTQYF.

The J gene is TRBJ2-1, the V gene TRBV5-4; the D is unclear. Per germline, CDR1 SGHNT and CDR2 YYREEE (reference sequence). V lost 0 bases, J lost 1 base, and 2 bases lay in between. This CDR3 has 13 residues. The CDR3 DNA sequence: TGTGCCAGCAGCTTGGTATCCTACAATGAGCAGTTCTTC. Its translation is CASSLVSYNEQFF.

CDR3: CASTPTRGISDTQYF. CDR3 coding DNA: TGTGCCAGCACTCCTACGCGGGGGATCTCAGATACGCAGTATTTT. J is TRBJ2-3 and V is TRBV27, with 7 bases identical to TRBD2. The germline V gene encodes CDR1 MNHEY and CDR2 SMNVEV (reference sequence). The CDR3 totals 15 residues. With 7 bases clipped from V and 4 bases from J, the junction kept 11 bases outside the gene matches.

In its sample, this clone was seen a few times. J is TRBJ2-7 and V is TRBV7-8; no definite D call. Germline V gene lookup returns CDR1 SGHVS and CDR2 FQNEAQ. This CDR3 is built from 14 residues. V was pared by 5 bases and J by 2 bases, with 13 bases between. The CDR3 loop reads CASSPPRLPYEQYF. CDR3 coding DNA: TGTGCCAGCAGCCCCCCGCGCCTCCCCTACGAGCAGTACTTC. Drawing the rest from reference TRBV7-8 and TRBJ2-7, the complete variable domain is GAGVSQSPRYKVAKRGQDVALRCDPISGHVSLFWYQQALGQGPEFLTYFQNEAQLDKSGLPSDRFFAERPEGSVSTLKIQRTQQEDSAVYLCASSPPRLPYEQYFGPGTRLTVT.